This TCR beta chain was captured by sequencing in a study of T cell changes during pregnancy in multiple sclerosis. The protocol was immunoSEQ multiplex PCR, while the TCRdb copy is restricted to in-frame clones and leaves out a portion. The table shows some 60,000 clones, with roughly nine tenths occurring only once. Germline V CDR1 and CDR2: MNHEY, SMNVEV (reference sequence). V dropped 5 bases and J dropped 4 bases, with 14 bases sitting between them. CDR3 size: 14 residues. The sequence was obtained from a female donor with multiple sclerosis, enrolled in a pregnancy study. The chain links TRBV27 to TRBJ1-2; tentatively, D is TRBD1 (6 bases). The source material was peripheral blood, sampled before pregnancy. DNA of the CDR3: TGTGCCAGCAGTACAGGGTCGGGTGTCTATGGCTACACCTTC. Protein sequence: CASSTGSGVYGYTF.